The 25 T cell receptor beta chains in this list originate from one sample, sequenced in a study of human T cells and chemical hapten exposure. Time point in this sample: patch test 2, 6 weeks after DPC sensitization. Treatment indicated: therapeutic diphenylcyclopropenone sensitization with weekly scalp DPC. TCRdb used MiXCR to reprocess the RACE reads, holding one entry per CDR3 protein. This table holds over 130,000 distinct CDR3 sequences, roughly 10% found once. The starting material was whole blood, obtained in connection with sensitization to the hapten diphenylcyclopropenone (DPC). The source of these receptors is a woman between 50 and 59 years old with alopecia areata. Some clones in this sample may be carry-over from other donors' samples.

The J gene is TRBJ2-4, the V gene TRBV6-6; no clear D gene. Trimming removed 2 bases from V and 0 bases from J, with 11 bases in between. Germline loops: CDR1 MNHNY, CDR2 SVGAGI (reference sequence). The CDR3 runs to 16 residues. CDR3 in DNA: TGTGCCAGCAGTTACGACCGTTCTCAAGCCAAAAACATTCAGTACTTC. Its translation is CASSYDRSQAKNIQYF.

This clonotype was found a few times. V gene TRBV5-1 combines with J gene TRBJ1-2; D might be TRBD1 (6 bases). Germline CDR1 is SGHRS and CDR2 is YFSETQ. V was cut by 4 bases and J by 2 bases, with 9 bases left in between. The CDR3 is 13 amino acids. The CDR3 loop reads CASSQTGNYGYTF. Written as DNA, the CDR3 is TGCGCCAGCAGCCAAACAGGGAACTATGGCTACACCTTC.

This clonotype was seen more than once but under ten times. V is TRBV24-1 and J is TRBJ2-7; a weak D match, TRBD1 (5 bases). Trimming pared 5 bases from V and 6 bases from J, leaving 13 bases between. Germline CDR1 KGHDR, CDR2 SFDVKD. The CDR3 length is 13 residues. CDR3 loop: CATSGRVGGEQYF. The CDR3 nucleotides are TGTGCCACCAGTGGCAGGGTGGGCGGCGAGCAGTACTTC.

This chain connects TRBV9 to TRBJ2-1; D perhaps matches TRBD2 (6 bases). The CDR3 loop spans 14 amino acids. The ends were cut back, 2 bases at V and 6 bases at J, with 12 bases in the middle. In germline, CDR1 is SGDLS, CDR2 YYNGEE. CDR3: CASSVAGSGNEQFF. Written as DNA, the CDR3 is TGTGCCAGCAGCGTGGCGGGATCAGGCAATGAGCAGTTCTTC.

This clonotype was recorded a few times. This sequence joins TRBV20-1 and TRBJ2-7; 10 bases align to TRBD2. CDR1 is DFQATT, CDR2 SNEGSKA, per germline (reference sequence). This CDR3 spans 16 amino acids. CDR3 amino acids: CSSHRASGRRRYEQYF. DNA for the CDR3: TGCAGCAGCCATCGGGCTAGCGGGAGAAGGAGATACGAGCAGTACTTC.

CDR3 protein: CASTPGQGFAEQYF. CDR3 DNA sequence: TGTGCCAGCACCCCGGGACAGGGCTTCGCCGAGCAGTACTTC. The V call is TRBV28, the J call TRBJ2-7, with 9 bases matching TRBD1. This CDR3 is built from 14 residues. V gave up 7 bases and J gave up 6 bases; unmatched junction bases: 10. In germline, CDR1 is MDHEN, CDR2 SYDVKM. Looking up the rest from reference TRBV28 and TRBJ2-7 gives the full variable domain: DVKVTQSSRYLVKRTGEKVFLECVQDMDHENMFWYRQDPGLGLRLIYFSYDVKMKEKGDIPEGYSVSREKKERFSLILESASTNQTSMYLCASTPGQGFAEQYFGPGTRLTVT.

The V call is TRBV21-1, the J call TRBJ2-5. TRBV21-1 is a documented pseudogene. The CDR3 is 15 amino acids. In nucleotides, the CDR3 is TGTGCCAGCAGCAAGGTACGGTCACCACAAGAGACCCAGTACTTC. Encoded protein: CASSKVRSPQETQYF.

Regarding this clonotype: A much larger clone lies one base from this, so it may be a read error. The chain combines TRBV25-1 with TRBJ1-1; 12 bases agree with TRBD1. CDR1 MGHDK and CDR2 SYGVNS come from the germline V gene. This CDR3 spans 16 amino acids. Trimming at V came to 2 bases and at J to 6 bases, leaving 7 bases not matched to a gene. The CDR3 reads CASSEKGQGAGAEAFF. The CDR3 DNA is TGTGCCAGCAGTGAAAAGGGACAGGGGGCTGGAGCTGAAGCTTTCTTT.

The chain joins TRBV19 to TRBJ1-1, with a tentative D call TRBD1 (6 bases). CDR3 length equals 13 residues. From germline, CDR1 is LNHDA and CDR2 SQIVND (reference sequence). V was shortened by 10 bases and J by 0 bases, with 12 bases between the two germline ends. The CDR3 DNA sequence: TGTGCCACCGCAGGGGCGTTGAACACTGAAGCTTTCTTT. Translated, it gives CATAGALNTEAFF.

V is TRBV3-1 and J is TRBJ2-7, with unresolved D. Germline V CDR1 and CDR2: LGHDT, YNNKEL (reference sequence). V dropped 4 bases and J dropped 5 bases, with 12 bases sitting between them. This CDR3 is built from 13 residues. CDR3 in amino acids: CASSPEAPDEQYF. The DNA for the CDR3 is TGTGCCAGCAGCCCCGAGGCCCCCGACGAGCAGTACTTC.

This clonotype has a handful of counts. This CDR3 is CASSLFGTGDSPLHF. In DNA form, the CDR3 reads TGTGCCAGCAGCTTATTTGGGACAGGTGATTCACCCCTCCACTTT. The chain links TRBV7-9 to TRBJ1-6; 8 bases are shared with TRBD1. This CDR3 comprises 15 residues. Germline V gene lookup returns CDR1 SEHNR and CDR2 FQNEAQ (reference sequence). Trimming at V came to 2 bases and at J to 8 bases, leaving 5 bases not matched to a gene.

This clonotype was counted only a few times. The rearrangement uses TRBV20-1 and TRBJ1-2; 7 bases are a match to TRBD1. V lost 1 base to trimming and J lost 4 bases; unmatched junction nucleotides: 6. The CDR3 runs to 14 residues. Germline V CDR1 and CDR2: DFQATT, SNEGSKA (reference sequence). The CDR3 is CSARVSGTAYGYTF. CDR3 sequence (DNA): TGCAGTGCTAGAGTATCCGGGACAGCCTATGGCTACACCTTC.

In its sample, this clonotype was seen a few times. This chain connects TRBV5-4 to TRBJ2-1; no reliable D call. V was shortened by 0 bases and J by 9 bases, with 10 bases between the two germline ends. Germline V gene sequence: CDR1 SGHNT, CDR2 YYREEE (reference sequence). The CDR3 extends over 13 amino acids. The CDR3 sequence is CASSLEPFGEQFF. CDR3 DNA: TGTGCCAGCAGCTTGGAACCCTTCGGTGAGCAGTTCTTC.

Ten or more counts support this clonotype. The chain employs TRBV6-6 and TRBJ2-2; D unclear. CDR3 length: 14 residues. The germline V and J ends were trimmed by 6 bases and 8 bases, with 16 bases remaining between them. Germline CDR1 is MNHNY and CDR2 is SVGAGI (reference sequence). CDR3 protein: CASRLSGWSGELFF. The CDR3 DNA follows: TGTGCCAGCAGACTCTCCGGTTGGTCAGGGGAGCTGTTTTTT.

Concerning this clonotype itself: A read error may be the cause here, since a much bigger clone is one base away. This rearrangement joins TRBV7-2 to TRBJ2-7; 7 positions agree with TRBD2. The CDR3 has 14 residues. Germline CDR1 reads SGHTA; CDR2 reads FQGNSA. The CDR3 is CAISLLALDYEQYF. CDR3 nucleotide sequence: TGTGCCATCAGCTTACTAGCGCTAGACTACGAGCAGTACTTC.

This clonotype was counted at least ten times. The J gene is TRBJ2-7, the V gene TRBV12-3 or TRBV12-4; perhaps TRBD1 as D (5 bases). V lost 3 bases and J 2 bases, leaving 14 bases between the germline ends. There are 15 residues in the CDR3. The CDR3 sequence is CASSFYRREAYEQYF. The CDR3 nucleotides are TGTGCCAGCAGTTTTTACCGCAGGGAAGCCTACGAGCAGTACTTC.

This clonotype has ten or more counts. The chain joins TRBV5-1 to TRBJ2-5, with D perhaps assigned TRBD1 or TRBD2 (5 bases each). CDR1 and CDR2 from the germline V gene are SGHRS and YFSETQ. The CDR3 covers 14 residues. V lost 7 bases to trimming and J lost 1 base, with 14 bases between them. The DNA for the CDR3 is TGCGCCAGCGCGGTTGCGAGGGGCCAAGAGACCCAGTACTTC. Translated: CASAVARGQETQYF.

This clonotype was observed a handful of times. V usage is TRBV10-1 and J usage is TRBJ2-1; D remains ambiguous. Trimming pared 0 bases from V and 4 bases from J, leaving 7 bases between. Germline CDR1 WNHNN, CDR2 SYGVQD (reference sequence). The CDR3 is 14 residues long. CDR3 in DNA: TGCGCCAGCAGTGAGTCGACCCGTTACAATGAGCAGTTCTTC. Translation: CASSESTRYNEQFF.

The gene calls are TRBV30 and TRBJ2-1; the match to TRBD2 covers 7 bases. V lost 4 bases and J lost 4; bases outside the gene matches: 10. There are 15 residues in the CDR3. CDR1 is GTSNPN, CDR2 SVGIG, per germline (reference sequence). In DNA form, the CDR3 reads TGTGCCTGGATACGGCGGGAGAAACAGTACAATGAGCAGTTCTTC. This translates into CAWIRREKQYNEQFF.

The chain has TRBV20-1 and TRBJ2-7; TRBD2 agrees at 12 bases. Per germline, CDR1 DFQATT and CDR2 SNEGSKA (reference sequence). V shed 5 bases and J 2 bases; nucleotides not matched to a gene: 7. This CDR3 contains 15 residues. CDR3 sequence: CSAPGLAGQTYEQYF. CDR3 nucleotides: TGCAGTGCTCCGGGACTAGCGGGCCAGACCTACGAGCAGTACTTC.

This chain joins TRBV13 and TRBJ2-3; no clear D gene. This CDR3 region has 13 residues. Germline CDR1 reads PRHDT; CDR2 reads FYEKMQ (reference sequence). V gave up 0 bases and J gave up 5 bases, with 6 bases separating them. CDR3 sequence (DNA): TGTGCCAGCAGCTTAGGCTCGCGAGATACGCAGTATTTT. This encodes CASSLGSRDTQYF. The full variable domain, in which reference TRBV13 and TRBJ2-3 provide the parts outside the CDR3, is AAGVIQSPRHLIKEKRETATLKCYPIPRHDTVYWYQQGPGQDPQFLISFYEKMQSDKGSIPDRFSAQQFSDYHSELNMSSLELGDSALYFCASSLGSRDTQYFGPGTRLTVL.

This clonotype was detected a few times. The chain recombines TRBV11-2 with TRBJ1-5; a weak D match, TRBD1 (5 bases). Trimming left V 0 bases short and J 7 bases short, with 10 bases between. The germline V gene encodes CDR1 SGHAT and CDR2 FQNNGV. The CDR3 contains 14 residues. This chain's CDR3 is CASSLDRAGQPQHF. CDR3 bases: TGTGCCAGCAGCTTAGACAGGGCGGGACAGCCCCAGCATTTT.

The chain links TRBV29-1 to TRBJ2-7; D gene uncertain. V was pared by 8 bases and J by 4 bases, with 12 bases between. CDR1 and CDR2 (germline): SQVTM, ANQGSEA. This CDR3 is built from 11 residues. Here the CDR3 DNA reads TGCAGCTGCTTGGGCGAGTACGAGCAGTACTTC. As protein: CSCLGEYEQYF.

This clonotype has only a few counts. The chain joins TRBV20-1 to TRBJ2-1; no definite D call. This CDR3 contains 10 residues. Germline CDR1 is DFQATT and CDR2 is SNEGSKA (reference sequence). Trimming stripped 2 bases from V and 10 bases from J, with 6 bases between. CDR3: CSARRREQFF. In nucleotides, the CDR3 is TGCAGTGCTAGACGGCGGGAGCAGTTCTTC.

This clonotype was counted between two and nine times. V usage is TRBV12-3 or TRBV12-4 and J usage is TRBJ2-7, with D hard to call. Trimming left V 6 bases short and J 6 bases short, with 9 bases between. CDR3 size: 11 residues. CDR3: CASSQSSEQYF. The CDR3, as DNA: TGTGCCAGCAGCCAGAGCAGCGAGCAGTACTTC.